One TCR beta chain is described in this entry. Germline V gene lookup returns CDR1 SSHAT and CDR2 FNYEAQ (reference sequence). This CDR3 has 15 residues. Unmatched junction bases numbered 4, after V lost 5 bases and J lost 3 bases. This specimen belongs to a study of T cells in narcolepsy. Repertoires were generated with immunoSEQ multiplex PCR, while TCRdb's copy carries only in-frame clones and drops some. The sample records fewer than 35,000 clones, roughly four fifths being singletons. The receptor comes from a human donor with narcolepsy. V and J are TRBV7-7 and TRBJ2-1, with 10 bases identical to TRBD2. Sequenced: CD45RA- memory CD4+ T cells from PBMCs. CDR3 sequence: CASSASGGDYNEQFF. DNA of the CDR3: TGTGCCAGCAGCGCTAGCGGGGGAGACTACAATGAGCAGTTCTTC.